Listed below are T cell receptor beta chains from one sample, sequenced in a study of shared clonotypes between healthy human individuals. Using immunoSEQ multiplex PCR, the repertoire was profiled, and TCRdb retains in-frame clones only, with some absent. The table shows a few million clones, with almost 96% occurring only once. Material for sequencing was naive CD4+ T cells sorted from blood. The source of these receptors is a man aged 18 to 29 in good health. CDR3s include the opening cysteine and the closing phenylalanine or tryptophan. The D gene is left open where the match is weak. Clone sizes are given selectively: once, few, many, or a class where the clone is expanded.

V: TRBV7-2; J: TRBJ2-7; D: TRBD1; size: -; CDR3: CASSSTGTGAYEQYF; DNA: TGTGCCAGCAGCTCAACCGGGACAGGTGCCTACGAGCAGTACTTC
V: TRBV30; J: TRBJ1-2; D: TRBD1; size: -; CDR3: CAWSASLVWAGGTGGAGGGYTF; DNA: TGTGCCTGGAGCGCATCCCTGGTCTGGGCCGGCGGGACAGGGGGCGCGGGCGGTGGCTACACCTTC
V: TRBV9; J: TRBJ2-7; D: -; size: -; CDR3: CASSSSPSYEQYF; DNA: TGTGCCAGCAGCTCCTCTCCATCCTACGAGCAGTACTTC
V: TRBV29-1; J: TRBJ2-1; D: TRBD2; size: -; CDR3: CSVEGTISSYNEQFF; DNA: TGCAGCGTAGAGGGGACTATCAGCTCCTACAATGAGCAGTTCTTC
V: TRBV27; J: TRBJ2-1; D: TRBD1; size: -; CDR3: CASSKDRGSSYNEQFF; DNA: TGTGCCAGCAGTAAAGACAGGGGGAGTTCCTACAATGAGCAGTTCTTC
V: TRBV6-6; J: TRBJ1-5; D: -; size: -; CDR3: CASSYGDRDHQPQHF; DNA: TGTGCCAGCAGTTACGGAGACAGAGACCATCAGCCCCAGCATTTT
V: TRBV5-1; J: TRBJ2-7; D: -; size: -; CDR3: CASSPSGQSSSEQYF; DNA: TGCGCCAGCAGCCCATCAGGGCAGTCCTCCTCCGAGCAGTACTTC
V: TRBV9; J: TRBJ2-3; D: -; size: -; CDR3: CASTRDHKQSDTQYF; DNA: TGTGCCTCCACTCGGGACCACAAGCAATCGGATACGCAGTATTTT
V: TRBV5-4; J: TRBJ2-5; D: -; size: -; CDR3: CASSPGPPGKEETQYF; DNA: TGTGCCAGCAGCCCGGGGCCTCCGGGAAAAGAAGAGACCCAGTACTTC
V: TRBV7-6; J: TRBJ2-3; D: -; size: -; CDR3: CASSFTRGPTDTQYF; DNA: TGTGCCAGCAGCTTTACCCGGGGGCCCACAGATACGCAGTATTTT
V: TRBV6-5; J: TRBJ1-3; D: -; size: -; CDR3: CASFNSGNTIYF; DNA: TGTGCCAGCTTCAACTCTGGAAACACCATATATTTT
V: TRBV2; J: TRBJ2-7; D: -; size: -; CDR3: CASTLSKRYSYEQYF; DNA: TGTGCCAGCACCCTAAGCAAGCGGTACTCCTACGAGCAGTACTTC
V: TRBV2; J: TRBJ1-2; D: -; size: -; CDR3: CASRGDYGGYTF; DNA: TGTGCCAGCAGGGGAGACTATGGTGGCTACACCTTC
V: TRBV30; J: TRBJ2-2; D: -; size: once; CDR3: CAWRGSGVLNTGELFF; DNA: TGTGCCTGGAGGGGGAGCGGAGTTCTTAACACCGGGGAGCTGTTTTTT
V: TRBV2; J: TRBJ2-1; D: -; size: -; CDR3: CASTLTRGAGSGAVFF; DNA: TGTGCCAGCACCCTAACTCGGGGGGCGGGTTCCGGAGCTGTCTTCTTC
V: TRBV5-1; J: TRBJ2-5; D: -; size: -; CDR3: CASSLQGLQETQYF; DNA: TGCGCCAGCAGCCTTCAGGGCCTCCAAGAGACCCAGTACTTC
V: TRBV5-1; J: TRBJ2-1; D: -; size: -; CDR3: CASSGDGYNEQFF; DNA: TGCGCCAGCAGCGGGGACGGGTACAATGAGCAGTTCTTC
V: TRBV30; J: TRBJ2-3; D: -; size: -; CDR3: CAWSVAGIGTDTQYF; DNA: TGTGCCTGGAGTGTGGCAGGGATTGGCACAGATACGCAGTATTTT
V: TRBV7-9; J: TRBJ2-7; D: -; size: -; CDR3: CASSLGGQRYEQYF; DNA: TGTGCCAGCAGCTTAGGTGGACAGAGATACGAGCAGTACTTC
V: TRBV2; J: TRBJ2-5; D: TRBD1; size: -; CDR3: CASSRGQETQYF; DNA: TGTGCCAGCAGCAGGGGGCAAGAGACCCAGTACTTC
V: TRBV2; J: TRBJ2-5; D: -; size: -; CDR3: CASSPFQETQYF; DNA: TGTGCCAGCAGTCCGTTCCAAGAGACCCAGTACTTC
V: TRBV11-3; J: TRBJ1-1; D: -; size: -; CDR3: CASSRGGENTEAFF; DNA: TGTGCCAGCAGCCGAGGGGGTGAGAACACTGAAGCTTTCTTT
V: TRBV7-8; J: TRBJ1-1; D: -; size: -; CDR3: CASSLGMNTEAFF; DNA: TGTGCCAGCAGCCTCGGGATGAACACTGAAGCTTTCTTT
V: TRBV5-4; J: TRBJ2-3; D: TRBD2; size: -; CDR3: CASGEGASTQYF; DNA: TGTGCCAGCGGGGAGGGCGCGAGCACGCAGTATTTT
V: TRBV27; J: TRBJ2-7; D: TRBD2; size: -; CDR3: CASSPILTSGKYEQYF; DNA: TGTGCCAGCAGTCCCATTCTAACTAGCGGGAAGTACGAGCAGTACTTC
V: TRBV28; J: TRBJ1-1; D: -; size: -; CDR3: CASSPPVKPATEAFF; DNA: TGTGCCAGCAGCCCCCCGGTAAAGCCGGCTACTGAAGCTTTCTTT
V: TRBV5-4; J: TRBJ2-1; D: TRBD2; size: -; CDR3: CASSPGAGRYNEQFF; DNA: TGTGCCAGCAGCCCTGGAGCGGGAAGATACAATGAGCAGTTCTTC
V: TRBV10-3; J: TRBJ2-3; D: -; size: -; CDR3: CAISESSRGPSTDTQYF; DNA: TGTGCCATCAGTGAGTCGTCGCGGGGGCCGAGCACAGATACGCAGTATTTT
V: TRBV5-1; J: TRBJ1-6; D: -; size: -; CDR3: CASSLEGVNSPLHF; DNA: TGCGCCAGCAGCTTGGAGGGTGTTAATTCACCCCTCCACTTT
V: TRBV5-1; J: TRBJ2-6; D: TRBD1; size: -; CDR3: CASSLGQGAAGANVLTF; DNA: TGCGCCAGCAGCTTGGGGCAGGGGGCGGCTGGGGCCAACGTCCTGACTTTC
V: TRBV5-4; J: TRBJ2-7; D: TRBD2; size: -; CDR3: CASTTGGPPYEQYF; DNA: TGTGCCAGCACGACGGGAGGGCCCCCCTACGAGCAGTACTTC
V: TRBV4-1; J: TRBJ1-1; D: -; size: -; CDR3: CASSQFPIRVATEAFF; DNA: TGCGCCAGCAGCCAATTCCCTATCAGGGTTGCCACTGAAGCTTTCTTT
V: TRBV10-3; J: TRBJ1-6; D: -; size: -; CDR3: CATEPSYNSPLHF; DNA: TGTGCCACCGAACCCTCCTATAATTCACCCCTCCACTTT
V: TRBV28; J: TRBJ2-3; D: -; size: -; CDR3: CASSLGGLPADTQYF; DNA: TGTGCCAGCAGTTTAGGGGGTCTCCCCGCAGATACGCAGTATTTT
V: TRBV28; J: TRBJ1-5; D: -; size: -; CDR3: CASSLKWGGRQPQHF; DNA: TGTGCCAGCAGTTTAAAGTGGGGCGGACGTCAGCCCCAGCATTTT
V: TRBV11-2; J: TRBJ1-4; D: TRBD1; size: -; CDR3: CASSSILWDSNEKLFF; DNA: TGTGCCAGCAGCTCAATACTTTGGGACAGCAATGAAAAACTGTTTTTT
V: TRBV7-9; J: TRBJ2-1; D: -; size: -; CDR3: CASSSGLEQFF; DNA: TGTGCCAGCAGCTCCGGACTCGAGCAGTTCTTC